This record covers a single T cell receptor (beta chain). This sample is part of a study of TIL therapy for anti-PD-1-resistant metastatic lung cancer. As to time point: pre-treatment sample, taken before nivolumab and TIL therapy. The CDR3 has 13 residues. Trimming shortened V by 3 bases and J by 5 bases, and 10 bases separated the two germline ends. Germline CDR1 and CDR2: MDHEN and SYDVKM. The libraries were made with immunoSEQ v3. Assay used: immunoSEQ multiplex PCR; TCRdb lists only in-frame clones, some missing. The sample lists tens of thousands of clones, around 87% occurring once. The sample here was blood, taken at baseline. J is TRBJ1-2 and V is TRBV28, with D perhaps TRBD1 (6 bases). The sequence came from a person aged 25-80 years with non-small cell lung cancer. As DNA, the CDR3 is TGTGCCAGCAGTTTTAGAACAGGGTATGGCTACACCTTC. It specifies CASSFRTGYGYTF.